Presented here are 27 T cell receptor beta chains from one specimen sequenced in a study of cytomegalovirus exposure and HLA in healthy donors. PCR employed 60 Vbeta and 13 Jbeta primers. Generated by immunoSEQ multiplex PCR, the TCRdb table keeps only in-frame clones and is missing some. The data show 90,000 to 110,000 clones, roughly 80% seen once. Input material: PBMCs. Receptors originate from a woman aged 45-65 years in good health and CMV-seropositive.

The J gene is TRBJ2-2, the V gene TRBV5-5, with D unclear. Looked up from germline, CDR1 is SGHKS and CDR2 is YYEKEE (reference sequence). Trimming removed 0 bases at V and 2 bases at J, with 8 bases between. The CDR3 has 15 amino acids. The CDR3 sequence is CASSLDARNTGELFF. In nucleotides, the CDR3 is TGTGCCAGCAGCTTGGACGCCAGAAACACCGGGGAGCTGTTTTTT.

The CDR3 bases are TGCGCCAGCAGCCGGGGACAGGAAAGCTCCTACGAGCAGTACTTC. Protein sequence: CASSRGQESSYEQYF. V and J are TRBV5-1 and TRBJ2-7; 8 bases line up with TRBD1. The V gene end was trimmed by 4 bases and the J gene end by 0 bases; junction bases not matched to a gene: 6. CDR1 is SGHRS and CDR2 is YFSETQ in the germline V gene. The CDR3 consists of 15 residues. The variable domain in full, completed from reference TRBV5-1 and TRBJ2-7, reads KAGVTQTPRYLIKTRGQQVTLSCSPISGHRSVSWYQQTPGQGLQFLFEYFSETQRNKGNFPGRFSGRQFSNSRSEMNVSTLELGDSALYLCASSRGQESSYEQYFGPGTRLTVT.

The J gene is TRBJ2-7, the V gene TRBV12-5; D perhaps matches TRBD1 (5 bases). Per germline, CDR1 LGHNT and CDR2 FRNRAP. Trimming took off 6 bases at V and 3 bases at J, with 9 bases between the two ends. The CDR3 runs to 12 residues. In nucleotides, the CDR3 is TGTGCTAGTGGCAGAGACAGCTACGAGCAGTACTTC. Translation gives CASGRDSYEQYF.

V gene TRBV19 combines with J gene TRBJ1-1, with D unclear. V lost 3 bases and J 0 bases, leaving 17 bases between the germline ends. This CDR3 is 17 amino acids long. Per germline, CDR1 LNHDA and CDR2 SQIVND (reference sequence). The CDR3 coding sequence is TGTGCCAGTAGTATCGACGGGTTTACGATTATGAACACTGAAGCTTTCTTT. It translates to CASSIDGFTIMNTEAFF.

The rearrangement joins TRBV5-1 to TRBJ2-3, with D maybe TRBD2 (6 bases). V lost 2 bases, J lost 7 bases, and 17 bases lay in between. Looked up from germline, CDR1 is SGHRS and CDR2 is YFSETQ. The CDR3 is made up of 15 amino acids. The CDR3 protein is CASSFMDGGRNTQYF. Here the CDR3 DNA reads TGCGCCAGCAGCTTTATGGACGGGGGTAGGAATACGCAGTATTTT.

In its sample, this clone was seen a few times. The rearrangement links TRBV11-2 to TRBJ2-3; D is perhaps TRBD1 (6 bases). Per germline, CDR1 SGHAT and CDR2 FQNNGV. Deletions cut 5 bases from V and 7 bases from J, with 10 bases between. This CDR3 is built from 12 residues. The CDR3 reads CASSTDSNTQYF. CDR3 sequence (DNA): TGTGCCAGCAGCACGGACAGCAATACGCAGTATTTT.

A few counts support this clone. The chain links TRBV6-6 to TRBJ2-6, with a possible D match to TRBD2 (5 bases). This CDR3 comprises 14 residues. Trimming cost V 6 bases and J 4 bases, with 10 bases left between them. Looked up from germline, CDR1 is MNHNY and CDR2 is SVGAGI (reference sequence). CDR3 coding DNA: TGTGCCAGCAGCGAGGCGGGCGGGGCCAACGTCCTGACTTTC. As protein: CASSEAGGANVLTF.

The chain has TRBV10-3 and TRBJ2-1, with 7 bases that match TRBD2. Germline V gene data show CDR1 as ENHRY and CDR2 as SYGVKD. The CDR3 totals 16 residues. The trim removed 0 bases at V and 2 bases at J, leaving 4 bases unmatched. DNA of the CDR3: TGTGCCATCAGTGAGTCGTCAGCGGGGCCCTACAATGAGCAGTTCTTC. It specifies CAISESSAGPYNEQFF.

The chain has TRBV6-1 and TRBJ1-1; D is unclear. The germline V and J ends were trimmed by 4 bases and 4 bases, with 16 bases remaining between them. Germline assignment: CDR1 MNHNS and CDR2 SASEGT. The CDR3 has 15 amino acids. The CDR3 loop is CASSVQVLTPTEAFF. CDR3 bases: TGTGCCAGCAGTGTGCAGGTCCTCACCCCCACTGAAGCTTTCTTT.

The V and J genes are TRBV18 and TRBJ2-7; 8 positions agree with TRBD2. V trimming: 6 bases; J trimming: 2 bases; junction bases outside the gene matches: 12. The CDR3 extends over 16 amino acids. Germline assignment: CDR1 KGHSH and CDR2 LQKENI. CDR3 nucleotides: TGTGCCAGCTCTACATTCGGGGGGGGGCAGACCTACGAGCAGTACTTC. It specifies CASSTFGGGQTYEQYF.

The chain has TRBV5-4 and TRBJ2-7; D gene unclear. The V gene's germline CDR1 is SGHNT and CDR2 YYREEE (reference sequence). The V and J ends lost 3 bases and 3 bases respectively, with 4 bases between them. The CDR3 spans 11 residues. As DNA, the CDR3 is TGTGCCAGCAGCTCTTACTACGAGCAGTACTTC. This gives the protein CASSSYYEQYF.

Only one count was recorded for this clone. The rearrangement joins TRBV5-1 to TRBJ2-5; 10 nucleotides agree with TRBD2. Near its end, the DNA agrees better with TRBJ2-7, so the J call may be wrong. This CDR3 is 14 amino acids long. The germline V gene encodes CDR1 SGHRS and CDR2 YFSETQ. The CDR3 sequence: CASSRTSGSYEQYF. CDR3 bases: TGCGCCAGCAGCCGGACTAGCGGCTCCTACGAGCAGTACTTC.

The chain is built from TRBV5-4 and TRBJ1-6; D ambiguous. This CDR3 comprises 17 residues. Germline V gene lookup returns CDR1 SGHNT and CDR2 YYREEE (reference sequence). V lost 4 bases, J lost 0 bases, and 14 bases lay in between. The CDR3 DNA reads TGTGCCAGCAGCACCGGACTGCTCAACTCCTATAATTCACCCCTCCACTTT. This translates into CASSTGLLNSYNSPLHF.

CDR3 nucleotide sequence: TGTGCCAGCACCCACCGCACAGGGGGTAACACTGAAGCTTTCTTT. Residues: CASTHRTGGNTEAFF. The genes are TRBV28 and TRBJ1-1; the match to TRBD1 covers 8 bases. V was clipped by 7 bases and J by 2 bases; unmatched bases: 9. This CDR3 is built from 15 residues. Germline V lookup: CDR1 MDHEN, CDR2 SYDVKM. The entire variable domain, with the rest obtained from reference TRBV28 and TRBJ1-1, is as follows: DVKVTQSSRYLVKRTGEKVFLECVQDMDHENMFWYRQDPGLGLRLIYFSYDVKMKEKGDIPEGYSVSREKKERFSLILESASTNQTSMYLCASTHRTGGNTEAFFGQGTRLTVV.

J is TRBJ2-7 and V is TRBV19; a possible D gene is TRBD2 (5 bases). The CDR3 length is 13 residues. The V end lost 5 bases, the J end lost 7 bases, and 15 bases lay between the germline ends. Germline V gives CDR1 LNHDA, CDR2 SQIVND (reference sequence). This CDR3 is CASSPFTRREQYF. The CDR3 DNA reads as TGTGCCAGTAGTCCATTCACTAGGAGAGAGCAGTACTTC.

The chain is built from TRBV5-1 and TRBJ2-5; TRBD2 matches 7 bases. Germline V CDR1 and CDR2: SGHRS, YFSETQ. There are 14 residues in the CDR3. J lost 4 bases, V lost 0 bases, and 3 bases had no gene match. The DNA for the CDR3 is TGCGCCAGCAGCTTGGGGGGGGGAAGAGAGACCCAGTACTTC. Amino acids: CASSLGGGRETQYF.

CDR3 sequence: CSAQMTGQAFF. In nucleotides, the CDR3 is TGCAGTGCTCAAATGACAGGTCAGGCTTTCTTT. This sequence joins TRBV20-1 and TRBJ1-1, with D tentatively TRBD1 (6 bases). CDR1 and CDR2 (germline): DFQATT, SNEGSKA (reference sequence). V shed 5 bases and J shed 11 bases, with 15 bases lying between them. The CDR3 length is 11 residues.

This clone was counted between two and nine times. This chain links TRBV6-5 with TRBJ2-1; D is unclear. This CDR3 contains 13 residues. The V and J ends lost 6 bases and 8 bases respectively, with 14 bases between them. In germline, CDR1 is MNHEY, CDR2 SVGAGI. The chain's CDR3 is CASRVPLTHEQFF. DNA for the CDR3: TGTGCCAGCAGGGTTCCCCTCACACATGAGCAGTTCTTC.

The CDR3 DNA is TGTGCCAGCAGCTTCCTAAAGCTAGCGGGGGGGACCTACGAGCAGTACTTC. This translates into CASSFLKLAGGTYEQYF. The chain is built from TRBV5-4 and TRBJ2-7; 12 nucleotides line up with TRBD2. The CDR3 consists of 17 residues. The junction had 8 bases not matched to a gene; V was cut back by 2 bases and J by 2 bases. Germline CDR1 SGHNT, CDR2 YYREEE (reference sequence). Using reference TRBV5-4 and TRBJ2-7 for the parts outside the CDR3, the full variable domain is ETGVTQSPTHLIKTRGQQVTLRCSSQSGHNTVSWYQQALGQGPQFIFQYYREEENGRGNFPPRFSGLQFPNYSSELNVNALELDDSALYLCASSFLKLAGGTYEQYFGPGTRLTVT.

This clone has a handful of counts. This chain connects TRBV11-3 to TRBJ2-2, with 11 bases lining up with TRBD2. After removal of 5 bases from V and 7 bases from J, the junction contained 12 bases not matched to a gene. Germline V gene sequence: CDR1 SGHNT, CDR2 YENEEA. The CDR3 totals 17 residues. The CDR3 nucleotides are TGTGCCAGCAGCCCCCGAACTAGCGGGAGAGGCGGCGGGGAGCTGTTTTTT. Encoded protein: CASSPRTSGRGGGELFF.

The rearrangement joins TRBV7-2 to TRBJ2-1; 11 bases match TRBD2. Germline V gene data show CDR1 as SGHTA and CDR2 as FQGNSA. This CDR3 region has 16 residues. The J segment lost 3 bases and the V segment lost 5 bases, leaving 6 bases of the junction unmatched. The DNA of the CDR3 is TGTGCCAGCAGCCCGGGACTAGCGGACTACTACAATGAGCAGTTCTTC. Translating it yields CASSPGLADYYNEQFF. Variable domain in full (rest from reference TRBV7-2 and TRBJ2-1): GAGVSQSPSNKVTEKGKDVELRCDPISGHTALYWYRQSLGQGLEFLIYFQGNSAPDKSGLPSDRFSAERTGGSVSTLTIQRTQQEDSAVYLCASSPGLADYYNEQFFGPGTRLTVL.

The chain combines TRBV18 with TRBJ2-2; D gene ambiguous. The CDR3 contains 15 residues. Germline CDR1 is KGHSH and CDR2 is LQKENI. The ends were cut back, 2 bases at V and 0 bases at J, with 7 bases in the middle. CDR3 in amino acids: CASSPVQTNTGELFF. The CDR3 DNA reads TGTGCCAGCTCACCAGTACAGACGAACACCGGGGAGCTGTTTTTT.

The chain has TRBV9 and TRBJ1-3; perhaps TRBD1 as D (6 bases). This CDR3 is built from 15 residues. V dropped 4 bases and J dropped 5 bases, with 16 bases sitting between them. Per the germline V gene, CDR1 is SGDLS and CDR2 is YYNGEE. In DNA, the CDR3 is TGTGCCAGCAGCCCGCTGGCAGGGGTGAGAAACACCATATATTTT. Its protein is CASSPLAGVRNTIYF.

The chain couples TRBV2 to TRBJ2-3, with a tentative D call TRBD1 (6 bases). The CDR3 totals 12 residues. The V end lost 6 bases, the J end lost 5 bases, and 9 bases lay between the germline ends. Per the germline V gene, CDR1 is SNHLY and CDR2 is FYNNEI. CDR3 amino acids: CASSADRDTQYF. The CDR3 DNA follows: TGTGCCAGCAGCGCGGACAGAGATACGCAGTATTTT. The variable domain in full, with the rest retrieved from reference TRBV2 and TRBJ2-3, is EPEVTQTPSHQVTQMGQEVILRCVPISNHLYFYWYRQILGQKVEFLVSFYNNEISEKSEIFDDQFSVERPDGSNFTLKIRSTKLEDSAMYFCASSADRDTQYFGPGTRLTVL.

The V and J genes are TRBV29-1 and TRBJ2-5; D might be TRBD2 (6 bases). Per the germline V gene, CDR1 is SQVTM and CDR2 is ANQGSEA. The V and J ends lost 6 bases and 5 bases respectively, with 16 bases between them. The CDR3 has 13 amino acids. The CDR3 coding sequence is TGCAGCGTGGCCAGGGAGGACGGGGAGACCCAGTACTTC. Translating it yields CSVAREDGETQYF. The full variable domain, completed using reference TRBV29-1 and TRBJ2-5, is SAVISQKPSRDICQRGTSLTIQCQVDSQVTMMFWYRQQPGQSLTLIATANQGSEATYESGFVIDKFPISRPNLTFSTLTVSNMSPEDSSIYLCSVAREDGETQYFGPGTRLLVL.

The chain combines TRBV19 with TRBJ1-1; TRBD1 is a possible D gene (5 bases). Trimming took off 3 bases at V and 2 bases at J, with 16 bases between the two ends. The germline CDR1 and CDR2 sequences are LNHDA and SQIVND (reference sequence). The CDR3 consists of 16 residues. CDR3 sequence: CASSILLGQTNTEAFF. The CDR3, as DNA: TGTGCCAGTAGTATCTTATTAGGACAAACTAACACTGAAGCTTTCTTT.

V gene TRBV4-3 combines with J gene TRBJ2-7; possibly TRBD2 for D (6 bases). This CDR3 has 17 residues. Trimming stripped 0 bases from V and 3 bases from J, with 18 bases between. From germline, CDR1 is LGHNA and CDR2 YSLEER. CDR3 in DNA: TGCGCCAGCAGCCAAGATCTCCCATCCGGGAGACGCTACGAGCAGTACTTC. Protein: CASSQDLPSGRRYEQYF.